Reported below is one TCR beta chain. Which antigen it targets is not known. Base qualities are missing; no much larger clone stands one base away. The library was obtained by the immunoSEQ multiplex PCR assay. The multiplex PCR relied on a mix of 60 forward primers for TCR Vbeta segments and 13 reverse primers for TCR Jbeta segments. A multiplex PCR assay on genomic DNA amplified the CDR3 region of rearranged TCR beta genes. The Illumina HiSeq System was used to sequence the amplified TCR beta libraries as 87-base-pair reads. Turning to the authors' computational methods: A later analysis counted some 74 million unique TCR beta chains across the 500 to 850 repertoires, and some 11 million of these chains were shared by at least two donors. Raw reads were error-corrected and collapsed into unique sequences with a nearest-neighbor algorithm that merged closely related sequences to remove PCR and sequencing errors. CDR3 sequences were aligned to IMGT reference sequences to assign V, D and J gene segments. For a sequence to be retained, at least a six-nucleotide match to both a V gene segment and a J gene segment was required. A rearrangement was called productive if the CDR3 had no stop codons and remained in frame with V and J, and every other rearrangement was called non-productive. Following IMGT convention, CDR3 was defined as the stretch from the second conserved V-encoded cysteine to the conserved J-encoded phenylalanine. The earlier analysis of about 590 of the donors excluded sequences that lacked an unambiguous match to a single V gene segment. An earlier analysis of about 600 of the donors called V segments functional above 56.7% productive rearrangements and segregating when the between-donor standard deviation exceeded 5%. A statistical classification framework was built for diagnosing cytomegalovirus status from the catalog of TCR beta chain sequences. A later analysis assigned V and J genes by comparing TCR nucleotide sequences with IMGT/GENE-DB human TR gene sequences. The TCRdist pipeline was used in a later analysis to assign CDR3 sequences and most-parsimonious VDJ recombination scenarios. In a later analysis, each TCR beta chain was defined by its CDR3 amino acid sequence together with its V-gene family, and reads without a unique V-gene family were excluded. As a way to deal with suspected cross-contamination and a sequencing artifact, a later analysis dropped approximately 590 nucleotide sequences that were highly shared and had low generation probability. In a later analysis, a clonal expansion index was calculated for each public chain from normalized within-repertoire ranks of inferred template counts. A later analysis computed generation probabilities with a VDJ recombination model fitted to out-of-frame rearrangements, and checked the results against IGoR. A later analysis scored TCR-TCR, TCR-HLA and TCR-CMV co-occurrence with hypergeometric tests, applying a repertoire-size bias correction to TCR pairs. False discovery rates were estimated in a later analysis by permuting HLA or CMV assignments 20 times. A later analysis grouped co-occurring TCRs with DBSCAN, adding TCRdist sequence similarity when clustering within HLA-allele-positive subsets. Repertoires with fewer than 30,000 or more than 120,000 public chains, plus five repertoires with anomalous nucleotide sharing, were excluded from co-occurrence clustering. Sourced from immuneACCESS, this table was stored by TCRdb with only in-frame sequences that have V and J called. A share of the clones is absent; for the studies checked, an unresolved V gene accounts for under half, and the remainder has no known explanation. The V and J calls and clone size were taken over from that table, and D and trimming were inferred from the DNA. The sample contains about 190,000 clones, 80% to 85% of them found a single time. The ten largest clones capture around 1.7% of the sample.

The sample comes from a study of cytomegalovirus exposure and HLA in healthy donors (dated by TCRdb to about 2017). In terms of the full investigation: An earlier analysis of several hundred of the donors reported approximately 260 Gb of sequence data and around 120 million unique TCR beta sequences obtained from about 170 million T cells. Using immunosequencing, the study profiled T cell repertoires from 666 subjects and related those repertoires to cytomegalovirus serostatus. Roughly five DR-DQ haplotypes were handled as single units for association and clustering because linkage in the cohort was strong. HLA typing included class I and class II loci at four-digit resolution. The later analysis used no new phenotypic data to find candidate immune exposures, relying instead on TCR beta sequences and their occurrence across donors. Besides the first cohort of roughly 640 subjects, a separate validation cohort made up of around 120 different subjects was used. Typing coverage varied by locus: roughly 620-640 donors for A, B, C, DRB1 and DQB1; roughly 520 for DQA1; about 590 for DPA1; approximately 490 for DPB1. A later analysis re-analyzed previously published TCR beta repertoires from 666 donors and added high-resolution HLA genotyping to study TCR occurrence patterns. To predict cytomegalovirus infection status, the study combined high-throughput TCR immunosequencing, statistical association of individual TCRs with disease status, and machine learning. An early release covering just under 650 HLA-typed donors comprised 250 to 350 gigabases of sequencing data and around 80 million unique TCR sequences. Across about 370 genotyped donors of the cohort, an average of about 240,000 unique TCR beta nucleotide sequences per donor were sequenced, and roughly 20% of those sequences were non-productive. The aim of the study was to test whether cataloging public T cell receptors could identify signatures of past pathogen exposure. Donor age, sex, ethnicity and CMV serostatus were compiled alongside the repertoire data. The genetic ancestry cluster associated with self-reported Caucasian donors included roughly 84% of the roughly 400 genotyped donors. Every discovery cohort repertoire had been produced on one sequencing platform. A later genetic analysis used genome-wide SNP genotypes for about 65% of the roughly 700 donors, treating that subset as a discovery cohort. To decide whether each TCR beta V gene segment behaved as functional or pseudogenic, an earlier analysis of approximately 590 of the donors relied on high-throughput TCR beta sequencing. General study outcomes and caveats: In a later analysis, most CMV-associated TCR beta chains were found to appear HLA-restricted, with HLA associations seemingly driven largely by CMV exposure. The authors suggested that the approach could potentially be extended to other disease states and immunological phenotypes. Broadly in line with IMGT annotations, most TCR beta V segments showed up in productive rearrangements about 87% or about 30% of the time in an earlier analysis of around 600 of the donors. In vitro tests confirmed that a few of the cytomegalovirus-associated TCR beta chains recognize cytomegalovirus antigens. In a later genetic analysis, a missense DCLRE1C variant was associated with V-gene and J-gene trimming of TCR beta chains, and the association was replicated in an independent cohort. A later analysis reported that several top co-occurrence clusters appeared linked to parvovirus B19, influenza, CMV and Epstein-Barr virus. Only TCR beta chains were sequenced in this cohort, and the absence of alpha or paired-chain data limited detectable features. A later genetic analysis reported fewer N-insertions in productive TCRs among donors in an Asian-associated ancestry cluster than the roughly 700-donor mean. The study gave a list of under 200 TCR beta chains associated with cytomegalovirus. Some IMGT-functional V segments, including TRBV6-2 and TRBV6-3, could not be distinguished by the 87-base-pair reads and were therefore excluded. The only immune exposure information available for the cohort was CMV serostatus. Roughly uniform sequencing depth across donors was assumed in presence/absence analyses, although this assumption may not hold. A group of highly shared sequence variants was considered likely to be a technical artifact of the sequencing pipeline. When HLA alleles, especially DR and DQ, strongly co-occurred, TCR associations were difficult to assign to individual alleles. Across donors, most TCR sequences were observed very rarely, whereas some public TCRs were present in many individuals. Because counts were too low, seventeen rarely observed V segments, including chromosome 9 orphons, were left out of the earlier analysis of several hundred of the donors. The classifier was reported to diagnose cytomegalovirus status with high specificity and sensitivity in both the original and validation cohorts. A further reported finding was that TCR beta sequences accurately predicted the HLA-A and HLA-B alleles for most subjects in the first cohort. Correlated functional status among segregating V segments might reflect linkage disequilibrium, but an unknown experimental factor could not be ruled out. In a later analysis, TCR association rates were found to vary across HLA loci, with the most associated TCRs seen for DRB1 alleles and the fewest for HLA-C alleles. Specific HLA alleles were associated with over 15,000 TCR beta sequences at a false discovery rate of 0.05 in a later analysis. A later analysis found that HLA-associated TCR beta chains were more clonally expanded and had lower generation probabilities than equally common non-associated chains. Because HLA typing was missing for some donors at each locus, association tests included only the typed subset.

The cohort comprised fewer than 750 healthy bone marrow donors. All cohort members were sampled while nominally healthy, although unrecorded immune exposures were likely present. The donor was CMV seronegative and belonged to the group of 380 or so seronegative cohort members. A peripheral blood sample was provided by each donor, and peripheral blood mononuclear cells were used for TCR beta sequencing. The Qiagen DNeasy Blood Extraction Kit was used to extract genomic DNA from the blood cell samples. The CDR3 starts with the cysteine, ends with the phenylalanine, and has 17 residues. Only CDR3 DNA remains: 51 bases, in frame from the first base. V is cut by 7 bases and J by 4 bases, and the space between the germline ends is 22 bases. The germline V gene encodes CDR1 LNHDA and CDR2 SQIVND (reference sequence).

The sequence is built from TRBV19 and TRBJ2-2, with a weak D call of TRBD1 (7 bases match). Material: PBMCs. This receptor was obtained from a woman younger than 30 in good health and CMV-seronegative. The CDR3 region reads CASTRTGGGEGTGELFF. Read as DNA, the sequence is TGTGCCAGTACACGGACAGGTGGCGGGGAAGGCACCGGGGAGCTGTTTTTT.